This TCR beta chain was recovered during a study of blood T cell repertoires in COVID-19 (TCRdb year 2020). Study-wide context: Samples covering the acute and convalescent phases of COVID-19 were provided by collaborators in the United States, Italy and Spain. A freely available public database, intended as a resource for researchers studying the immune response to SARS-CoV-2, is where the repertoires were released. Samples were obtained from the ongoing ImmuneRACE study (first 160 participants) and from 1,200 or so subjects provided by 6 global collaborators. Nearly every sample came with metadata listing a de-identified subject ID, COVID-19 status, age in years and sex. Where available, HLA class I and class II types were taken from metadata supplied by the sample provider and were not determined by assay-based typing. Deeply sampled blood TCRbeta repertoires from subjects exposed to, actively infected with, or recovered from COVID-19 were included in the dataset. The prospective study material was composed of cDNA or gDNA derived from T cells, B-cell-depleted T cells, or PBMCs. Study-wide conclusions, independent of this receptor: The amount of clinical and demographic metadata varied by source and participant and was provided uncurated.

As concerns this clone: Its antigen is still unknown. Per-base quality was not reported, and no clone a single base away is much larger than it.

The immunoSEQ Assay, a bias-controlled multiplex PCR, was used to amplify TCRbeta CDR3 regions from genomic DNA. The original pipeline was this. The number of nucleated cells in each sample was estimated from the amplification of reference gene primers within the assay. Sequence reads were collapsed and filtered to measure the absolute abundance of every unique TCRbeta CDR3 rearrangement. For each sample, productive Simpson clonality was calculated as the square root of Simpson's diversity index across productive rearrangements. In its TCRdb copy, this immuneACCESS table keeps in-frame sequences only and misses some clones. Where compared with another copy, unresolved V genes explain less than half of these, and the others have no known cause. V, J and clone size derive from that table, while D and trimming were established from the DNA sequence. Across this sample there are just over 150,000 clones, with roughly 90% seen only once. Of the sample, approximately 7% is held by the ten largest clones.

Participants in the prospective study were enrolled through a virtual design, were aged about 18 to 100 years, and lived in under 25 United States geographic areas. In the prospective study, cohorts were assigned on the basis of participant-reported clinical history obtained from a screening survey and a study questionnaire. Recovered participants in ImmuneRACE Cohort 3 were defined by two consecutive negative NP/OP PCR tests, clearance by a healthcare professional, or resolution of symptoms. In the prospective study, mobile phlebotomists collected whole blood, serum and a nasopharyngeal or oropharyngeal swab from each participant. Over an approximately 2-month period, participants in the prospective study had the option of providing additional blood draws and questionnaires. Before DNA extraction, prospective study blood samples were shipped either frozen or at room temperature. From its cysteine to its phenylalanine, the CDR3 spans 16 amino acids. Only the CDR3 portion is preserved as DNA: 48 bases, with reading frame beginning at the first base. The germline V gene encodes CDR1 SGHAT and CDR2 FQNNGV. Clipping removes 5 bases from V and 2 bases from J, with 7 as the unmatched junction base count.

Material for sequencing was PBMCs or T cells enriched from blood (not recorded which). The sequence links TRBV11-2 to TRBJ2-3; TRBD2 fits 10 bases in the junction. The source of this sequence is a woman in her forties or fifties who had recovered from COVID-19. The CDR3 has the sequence CASSVNLAGATDTQYF. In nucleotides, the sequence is TGTGCCAGCAGCGTAAACCTAGCGGGGGCCACAGATACGCAGTATTTT.